The 26 T cell receptor beta chains reported below all come from one sample, sequenced in a study of T cells in Graves' hyperthyroidism and ophthalmopathy. There were TCR beta CDR3 regions amplified from RNA transcripts. The study used the HTBI primer set for a first-round RT-PCR of the TCR CDR3. One entry per CDR3 protein results from TCRdb running MiXCR on the multiplex PCR reads. The table shows around 520,000 distinct CDR3 sequences, with 13% to 15% occurring only once. Input material: blood. All receptors derive from a woman between 18 and 29 years old with Graves' hyperthyroidism.

In its sample, this clonotype was seen a few times. This sequence joins TRBV20-1 and TRBJ2-7; TRBD2 matches at 9 bases. The CDR3 consists of 14 residues. Trimming at V came to 0 bases and at J to 6 bases, leaving 6 bases not matched to a gene. The germline gives CDR1 DFQATT, CDR2 SNEGSKA (reference sequence). CDR3 nucleotides: TGCAGTGCTAGAGATCTAGCGGGAAGGTGCGAGCAGTACTTC. Its translation is CSARDLAGRCEQYF.

The rearrangement uses TRBV9 and TRBJ2-1; maybe TRBD2 (6 bases). Germline assignment: CDR1 SGDLS and CDR2 YYNGEE. The CDR3 length is 16 residues. V lost 3 bases, J lost 0 bases, and 13 bases lay in between. The CDR3 DNA is TGTGCCAGCAGCGCCCCGCGGGGACCCTCCTACAATGAGCAGTTCTTC. The encoded protein is CASSAPRGPSYNEQFF.

Concerning this clonotype: The junction departs from germline at one end; a sequencing error may be responsible. This sequence joins TRBV6-1 and TRBJ1-1; 8 bases are a match to TRBD1. Germline lookup yields CDR1 MNHNS and CDR2 SASEGT. This CDR3 is 14 amino acids long. Here the CDR3 DNA reads TGTGCCAACAGTTATTTGACAGGGGTCACTGAAGCTTTCTTT. Its protein is CANSYLTGVTEAFF.

This clonotype has at least ten counts. V is TRBV19 and J is TRBJ1-5; TRBD1 matches at 8 bases. Trimming took 4 bases from V and 5 from J; bases not matched to a gene: 7. Germline lookup yields CDR1 LNHDA and CDR2 SQIVND (reference sequence). This CDR3 spans 15 amino acids. The DNA for the CDR3 is TGTGCCAGTAGTACGATAGACAGGGGCCATCAGCCCCAGCATTTT. It specifies CASSTIDRGHQPQHF.

This clonotype has more than one count but fewer than ten. V gene TRBV30 combines with J gene TRBJ2-7, with 11 bases lining up with TRBD2. V was clipped by 3 bases and J by 7 bases; unmatched bases: 5. Per the germline V gene, CDR1 is GTSNPN and CDR2 is SVGIG (reference sequence). This CDR3 is built from 13 residues. The DNA of the CDR3 is TGTGCCTGGAGGCTAGCGGGAGGCCGGGAGCAGTACTTC. It translates to CAWRLAGGREQYF.

This clonotype has ten or more counts. The chain joins TRBV27 to TRBJ2-3; D remains ambiguous. This CDR3 comprises 15 residues. V lost 2 bases to trimming and J lost 2 bases, with 11 bases between them. Germline assignment: CDR1 MNHEY and CDR2 SMNVEV (reference sequence). DNA of the CDR3: TGTGCCAGCAGTTTAGAGGCAGGAAACACAGATACGCAGTATTTT. Amino acid sequence: CASSLEAGNTDTQYF.

Only a few counts were recorded for this clonotype. The rearrangement uses TRBV19 and TRBJ2-1; no firm D call. CDR1 is LNHDA, CDR2 SQIVND, per germline (reference sequence). V dropped 0 bases and J dropped 3 bases, with 9 bases sitting between them. This CDR3 has 15 amino acids. The CDR3 protein is CASSIELRNYNEQFF. CDR3 nucleotides: TGTGCCAGTAGTATAGAGCTCCGGAACTACAATGAGCAGTTCTTC.

This clonotype was recorded a few times. The chain carries TRBV12-3 or TRBV12-4 and TRBJ2-3, with 7 bases aligning to TRBD2. J was trimmed by 0 bases and V by 4 bases; bases with no gene match: 7. This CDR3 has 16 residues. CDR3 in amino acids: CASSSQAGSSTDTQYF. In DNA, the CDR3 is TGTGCCAGCAGTTCTCAAGCGGGGTCTAGCACAGATACGCAGTATTTT.

In this sample, this clonotype turned up a few times. The genes are TRBV7-9 and TRBJ1-1; D remains ambiguous. Germline-derived CDR1 and CDR2 are SEHNR and FQNEAQ (reference sequence). The CDR3 consists of 14 residues. V lost 2 bases, J lost 8 bases, and 15 bases lay in between. The CDR3 spells CASSLQWTENEAFF. The CDR3 DNA reads TGTGCCAGCAGCTTACAATGGACGGAAAACGAAGCTTTCTTT.

There are many counts of this clonotype. The chain links TRBV2 to TRBJ1-5; a weak D match, TRBD1 (5 bases). The V end lost 7 bases, the J end lost 6 bases, and 16 bases lay between the germline ends. The CDR3 runs to 14 residues. Germline V CDR1 and CDR2: SNHLY, FYNNEI. For the CDR3, the DNA is TGTGCCAGCACTAACTCGGTGGGGACTCAGCCCCAGCATTTT. Translated, it gives CASTNSVGTQPQHF.

The J gene is TRBJ2-7, the V gene TRBV19, with TRBD2 matching 9 bases. The germline gives CDR1 LNHDA, CDR2 SQIVND (reference sequence). V shed 5 bases, J shed 7 bases, and the junction held 27 bases outside the gene matches. There are 20 residues in the CDR3. The CDR3 loop is CASSPPVLVTSGRTPGEQYF. The CDR3 DNA reads TGTGCCAGTAGTCCCCCGGTATTGGTTACCAGCGGGAGGACCCCAGGGGAGCAGTACTTC.

The chain carries TRBV6-1 and TRBJ1-1, with D unresolved. CDR3 length: 12 residues. Germline V CDR1 and CDR2: MNHNS, SASEGT. The germline V and J ends were trimmed by 7 bases and 7 bases, with 13 bases remaining between them. The CDR3 DNA reads as TGTGCCAGCACCCACCTTGGGGATGAAGCTTTCTTT. The encoded protein is CASTHLGDEAFF.

This clonotype has a count of ten or more. This sequence joins TRBV11-2 and TRBJ1-6; TRBD1 aligns across 10 bases. This CDR3 has 18 amino acids. Germline lookup yields CDR1 SGHAT and CDR2 FQNNGV. After removal of 0 bases from V and 2 bases from J, the junction contained 4 bases not matched to a gene. For the CDR3, the DNA is TGTGCCAGCAGCTTAGATATGGACAGGGGGGCCTATAATTCACCCCTCCACTTT. It yields the protein CASSLDMDRGAYNSPLHF.

The chain links TRBV11-1 to TRBJ2-3; 11 bases align to TRBD2. In germline, CDR1 is SGHAT, CDR2 FQDESV (reference sequence). CDR3 length: 15 residues. V dropped 6 bases and J dropped 5; count of bases not matched to a gene: 7. The CDR3 region is CASRKYGTSGDTQYF. CDR3 DNA sequence: TGTGCCAGCAGAAAGTACGGGACTAGCGGAGATACGCAGTATTTT.

The sample holds a few counts of this clonotype. The rearrangement uses TRBV20-1 and TRBJ2-7, with 8 bases aligning to TRBD2. V shed 6 bases, J shed 5 bases, and the junction held 15 bases outside the gene matches. The CDR3 sequence is 15 residues long. Germline V gives CDR1 DFQATT, CDR2 SNEGSKA (reference sequence). The DNA for the CDR3 is TGCAGTGCCGACGCCCGGGGGGGGAGCCCCCACGAGCAGTACTTC. Protein: CSADARGGSPHEQYF.

This clonotype was recorded many times. The chain joins TRBV27 to TRBJ1-5; the D gene is possibly TRBD1 (5 bases). The V gene lost 7 bases and the J gene lost 3 bases, with 13 bases spanning the gap. From germline, CDR1 is MNHEY and CDR2 SMNVEV (reference sequence). This CDR3 has 14 amino acids. DNA of the CDR3: TGTGCCAGCAAGAGACGGGGGTACAATCAGCCCCAGCATTTT. Its translation is CASKRRGYNQPQHF.

This clonotype has a count of ten or more. CDR3 nucleotides: TGTGCCAGCAGCTACCTAGCGGGAGGGCGCCCCTACGAGCAGTACGTC. It is translated as CASSYLAGGRPYEQYV. The chain links TRBV6-2 or TRBV6-3 to TRBJ2-7; 12 positions match TRBD2. CDR1 is MNHEY, CDR2 SVGEGT, per germline. V shed 6 bases and J 2 bases; nucleotides not matched to a gene: 8. The CDR3 is 16 amino acids.

This clonotype was observed a few times. The DNA of the CDR3 is TGTGCCAGCAGCTTGGATCCCGACCAAGAGACCCAGTACTTC. Amino acid sequence: CASSLDPDQETQYF. This chain links TRBV5-4 with TRBJ2-5; D is unclear. The CDR3 sequence is 14 residues long. Germline-derived CDR1 and CDR2 are SGHNT and YYREEE (reference sequence). V was shortened by 0 bases and J by 0 bases, with 6 bases between the two germline ends.

This clonotype came up a few times. This chain joins TRBV9 and TRBJ1-1; D is unresolved. V was trimmed by 2 bases and J by 6 bases, leaving 17 bases between them. The CDR3 contains 15 residues. Germline loops: CDR1 SGDLS, CDR2 YYNGEE. The CDR3 spells CASSVGWKGDPEAFF. In DNA, the CDR3 is TGTGCCAGCAGCGTGGGGTGGAAGGGAGACCCTGAAGCTTTCTTT.

This clonotype was observed many times. The gene calls are TRBV25-1 and TRBJ2-5, with D possibly TRBD2 on 7 matching bases. Trimming shortened V by 1 base and J by 5 bases, and 14 bases separated the two germline ends. Germline values: CDR1 MGHDK, CDR2 SYGVNS. The CDR3 covers 15 residues. CDR3: CASSESTGRGETQYF. As DNA, the CDR3 is TGTGCCAGCAGTGAATCAACAGGGAGGGGGGAGACCCAGTACTTC.

This clonotype has at least ten counts. The chain carries TRBV5-1 and TRBJ1-6; 10 nucleotides line up with TRBD1. V lost 3 bases to trimming and J lost 8 bases; unmatched junction nucleotides: 8. In germline, CDR1 is SGHRS, CDR2 YFSETQ. The CDR3 has 16 amino acids. As DNA, the CDR3 is TGCGCCAGCAGCTGGACTCCCGGGACAGGGGATTCACCCCTCCACTTT. Translating it yields CASSWTPGTGDSPLHF.

In its sample, this clonotype was seen many times. The chain couples TRBV28 to TRBJ1-4; no clear D. V was clipped by 3 bases and J by 6 bases, with 11 bases between them. CDR3 length: 14 residues. CDR1 MDHEN and CDR2 SYDVKM come from the germline V gene. CDR3 coding DNA: TGTGCCAGCAGTTTGAGAATCCGGGATGAAAAACTGTTTTTT. Its protein is CASSLRIRDEKLFF.

This clonotype was found many times. V gene TRBV6-1 combines with J gene TRBJ1-6; D not certain. Per germline, CDR1 MNHNS and CDR2 SASEGT. V lost 6 bases, J lost 7 bases, and 10 bases lay in between. There are 13 residues in the CDR3. The CDR3: CASSKEGNSPLHF. As DNA, the CDR3 is TGTGCCAGCAGCAAGGAAGGGAATTCACCCCTCCACTTT.

The chain uses TRBV7-2 and TRBJ1-1, with D unclear. V lost 5 bases and J lost 7, with 11 bases in between. Germline CDR1 reads SGHTA; CDR2 reads FQGNSA. This CDR3 has 12 amino acids. The CDR3 loop reads CASSPGRGEAFF. The CDR3 bases are TGTGCCAGCAGCCCCGGCCGGGGTGAAGCTTTCTTT. The variable domain in full, completed from reference TRBV7-2 and TRBJ1-1, reads GAGVSQSPSNKVTEKGKDVELRCDPISGHTALYWYRQSLGQGLEFLIYFQGNSAPDKSGLPSDRFSAERTGGSVSTLTIQRTQQEDSAVYLCASSPGRGEAFFGQGTRLTVV.

The J gene is TRBJ2-3, the V gene TRBV5-1; TRBD1 agrees at 8 bases. CDR1 is SGHRS, CDR2 YFSETQ, per germline. The CDR3 is 16 residues long. With 4 bases clipped from V and 0 bases from J, the junction kept 7 bases outside the gene matches. The CDR3 DNA reads TGCGCCAGCAGCCTGCCGGACAGGGATAGCACAGATACGCAGTATTTT. Translating it yields CASSLPDRDSTDTQYF. Filled out from reference TRBV5-1 and TRBJ2-3, the complete variable domain reads KAGVTQTPRYLIKTRGQQVTLSCSPISGHRSVSWYQQTPGQGLQFLFEYFSETQRNKGNFPGRFSGRQFSNSRSEMNVSTLELGDSALYLCASSLPDRDSTDTQYFGPGTRLTVL.

This clonotype was counted only a few times. This sequence joins TRBV7-9 and TRBJ2-1; TRBD2 matches at 7 bases. Per the germline V gene, CDR1 is SEHNR and CDR2 is FQNEAQ (reference sequence). With V trimmed by 8 bases and J by 5 bases, 6 bases remained unmatched. The length of the CDR3 is 13 residues. CDR3: CASGLAEDNEQFF. In DNA form, the CDR3 reads TGTGCCAGCGGGCTAGCGGAAGACAATGAGCAGTTCTTC.